This TCR beta chain was observed in a study of blood T cell repertoires in COVID-19. Study as a whole: The samples span acute and convalescent COVID-19 from the United States, Italy and Spain. T cells, B-cell-depleted T cells, or PBMCs supplied cDNA or gDNA.

Seattle's cohort entered during active infection and was followed longitudinally. The germline gives CDR1 SGDLS, CDR2 YYNGEE. This CDR3 region has 15 residues. With 4 bases removed from V and 7 bases from J, the gap between germline ends came to 20 bases. Original processing methods: Reference gene primer amplification in the assay estimated nucleated cell counts. This table comes from immunoSEQ multiplex PCR, and its TCRdb copy is limited to in-frame clones, with some not included. V, J and clone size were drawn from that table, and D and trimming were deduced from the DNA. The repertoire has roughly 100,000 clones, over 60% of them found once; the top ten carry 6.2%.

The sequenced material came from peripheral blood. The chain combines TRBV9 with TRBJ1-2, with D possibly TRBD1 on 6 matching bases. The sequence came from a man aged 80 or over with COVID-19, enrolled during active disease. Here the CDR3 DNA reads TGTGCCAGCAGCCTCAACTGGGGGCAGGATAGTGGCTACACCTTC. It is translated as CASSLNWGQDSGYTF.